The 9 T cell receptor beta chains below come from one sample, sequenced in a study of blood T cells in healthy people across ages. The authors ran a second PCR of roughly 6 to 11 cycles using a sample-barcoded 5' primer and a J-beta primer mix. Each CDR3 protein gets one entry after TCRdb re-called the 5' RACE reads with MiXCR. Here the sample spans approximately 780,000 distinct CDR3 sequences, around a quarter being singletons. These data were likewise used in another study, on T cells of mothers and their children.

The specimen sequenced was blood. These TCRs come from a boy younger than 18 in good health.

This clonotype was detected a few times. CDR3: CASTQSDRGVNYGYTF. CDR3 in DNA: TGTGCCAGCACCCAAAGCGACAGGGGAGTTAACTATGGCTACACCTTC. The chain joins TRBV6-6 to TRBJ1-2, with TRBD1 matching 8 bases. CDR1 and CDR2 from the germline V gene are MNHNY and SVGAGI (reference sequence). The CDR3 spans 16 residues. V lost 7 bases and J lost 1; bases outside the gene matches: 11.

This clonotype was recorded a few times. The CDR3 reads CASSPLRLASNEQFF. CDR3 DNA: TGTGCCAGCTCACCGTTACGACTAGCGAGCAATGAGCAGTTCTTC. The chain recombines TRBV18 with TRBJ2-1; 8 bases match TRBD2. The junction had 7 bases not matched to a gene; V was cut back by 3 bases and J by 6 bases. The CDR3 is made up of 15 amino acids. Germline V gene data show CDR1 as KGHSH and CDR2 as LQKENI.

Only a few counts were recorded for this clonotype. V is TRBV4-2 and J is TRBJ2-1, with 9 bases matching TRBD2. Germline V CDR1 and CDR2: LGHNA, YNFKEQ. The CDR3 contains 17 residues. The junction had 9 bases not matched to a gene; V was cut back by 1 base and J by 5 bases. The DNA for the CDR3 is TGTGCCAGCAGCCAAGTAGGTCTCGCGGGGGGGAACAATGAGCAGTTCTTC. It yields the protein CASSQVGLAGGNNEQFF.

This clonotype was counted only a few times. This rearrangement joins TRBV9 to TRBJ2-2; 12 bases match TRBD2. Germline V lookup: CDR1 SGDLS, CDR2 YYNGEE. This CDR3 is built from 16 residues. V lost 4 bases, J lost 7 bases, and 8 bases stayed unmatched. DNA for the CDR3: TGTGCCAGCAGCCCAAGACTAGCGGGGGATGTCGGGGAGCTGTTTTTT. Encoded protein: CASSPRLAGDVGELFF.

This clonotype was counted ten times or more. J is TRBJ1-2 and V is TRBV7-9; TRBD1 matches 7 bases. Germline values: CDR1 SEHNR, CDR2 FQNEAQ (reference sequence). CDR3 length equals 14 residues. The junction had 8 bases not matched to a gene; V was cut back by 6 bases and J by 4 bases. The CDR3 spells CASSPLPGGYGYTF. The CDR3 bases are TGTGCCAGCAGTCCCCTCCCAGGGGGCTATGGCTACACCTTC.

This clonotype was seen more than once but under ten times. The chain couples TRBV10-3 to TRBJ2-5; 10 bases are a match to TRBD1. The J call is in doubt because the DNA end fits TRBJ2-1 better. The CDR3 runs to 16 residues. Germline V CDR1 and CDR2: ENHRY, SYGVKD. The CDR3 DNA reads TGTGCCATCAGTGAGTCTAGGGGACAGGGGAACAATGAGCAGTTCTTC. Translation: CAISESRGQGNNEQFF.

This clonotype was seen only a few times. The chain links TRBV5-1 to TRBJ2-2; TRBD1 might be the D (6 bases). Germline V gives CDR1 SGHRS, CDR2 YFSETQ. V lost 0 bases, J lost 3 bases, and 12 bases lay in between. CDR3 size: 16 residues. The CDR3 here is CASSLAAGAHTGELFF. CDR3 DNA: TGCGCCAGCAGCTTGGCCGCAGGGGCCCACACCGGGGAGCTGTTTTTT.

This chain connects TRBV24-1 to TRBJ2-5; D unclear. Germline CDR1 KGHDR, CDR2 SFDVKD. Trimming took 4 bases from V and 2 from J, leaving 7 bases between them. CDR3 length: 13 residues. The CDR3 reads CATSDSYQETQYF. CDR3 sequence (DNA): TGTGCCACCAGTGACTCCTATCAAGAGACCCAGTACTTC.

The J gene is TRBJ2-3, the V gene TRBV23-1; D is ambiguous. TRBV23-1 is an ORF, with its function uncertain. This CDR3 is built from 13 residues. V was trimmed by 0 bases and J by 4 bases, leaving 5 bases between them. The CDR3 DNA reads TGCGCCAGCAGTCAATCTTTTTCAGATACGCAGTATTTT. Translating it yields CASSQSFSDTQYF.